This T cell receptor beta chain is drawn from a study of blood T cell repertoires in COVID-19. This clone occurred a few times. This table comes from immunoSEQ multiplex PCR, and its TCRdb copy is limited to in-frame clones, with some not included. The data show more than 75,000 clones, with around 92% seen just once and roughly 2.5% held by the top ten. The specimen was peripheral blood. The source of this sequence is a man aged 45-65 years with COVID-19, enrolled during active disease.

CDR3 region: CAWRRETNYGYTF. The CDR3 DNA sequence: TGTGCCTGGAGACGGGAAACTAACTATGGCTACACCTTC. This chain connects TRBV30 to TRBJ1-2, with D unresolved. Germline loops: CDR1 GTSNPN, CDR2 SVGIG (reference sequence). This CDR3 has 13 residues. Between the trimmed V and J ends, which lost 3 bases and 0 bases, there was a span of 8 bases.